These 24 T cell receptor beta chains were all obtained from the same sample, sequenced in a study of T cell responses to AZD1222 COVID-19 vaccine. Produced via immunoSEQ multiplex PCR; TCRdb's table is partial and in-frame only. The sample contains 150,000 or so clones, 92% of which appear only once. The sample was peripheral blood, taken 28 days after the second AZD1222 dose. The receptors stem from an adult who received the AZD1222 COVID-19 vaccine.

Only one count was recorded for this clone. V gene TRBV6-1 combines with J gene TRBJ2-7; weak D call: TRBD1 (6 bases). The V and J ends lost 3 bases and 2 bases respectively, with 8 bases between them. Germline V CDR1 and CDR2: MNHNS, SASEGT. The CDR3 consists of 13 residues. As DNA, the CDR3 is TGTGCCAGCAGTGATCAGGGGCCCTACGAGCAGTACTTC. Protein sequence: CASSDQGPYEQYF.

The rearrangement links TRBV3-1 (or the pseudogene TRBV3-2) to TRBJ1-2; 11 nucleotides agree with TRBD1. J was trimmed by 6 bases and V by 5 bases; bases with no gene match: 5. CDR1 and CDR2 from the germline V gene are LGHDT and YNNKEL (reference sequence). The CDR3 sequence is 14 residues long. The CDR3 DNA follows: TGTGCCAGCAGCAGGGACAGGGGGGCAGATGGCTACACCTTC. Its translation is CASSRDRGADGYTF.

The CDR3 region has the DNA TGTGCCAGCAGCTTGAGAGGGGGCTTTTACGAGCAGTACTTC. Encoded protein: CASSLRGGFYEQYF. The chain joins TRBV5-6 to TRBJ2-7, with 7 bases identical to TRBD1. Germline V gene data show CDR1 as SGHDT and CDR2 as YYEEEE. This CDR3 is built from 14 residues. V lost 1 base to trimming and J lost 4 bases; unmatched junction nucleotides: 5.

The CDR3 DNA follows: TGTGCCAGCAGTGACCCGACAGGGGGCTATCGGAATCAGCCCCAGCATTTT. This translates into CASSDPTGGYRNQPQHF. The J gene is TRBJ1-5, the V gene TRBV2; 10 bases match TRBD1. The CDR3 length is 17 residues. Germline CDR1 reads SNHLY; CDR2 reads FYNNEI. The junction had 9 bases not matched to a gene; V was cut back by 3 bases and J by 4 bases. Drawing the rest from reference TRBV2 and TRBJ1-5, the complete variable domain is EPEVTQTPSHQVTQMGQEVILRCVPISNHLYFYWYRQILGQKVEFLVSFYNNEISEKSEIFDDQFSVERPDGSNFTLKIRSTKLEDSAMYFCASSDPTGGYRNQPQHFGDGTRLSIL.

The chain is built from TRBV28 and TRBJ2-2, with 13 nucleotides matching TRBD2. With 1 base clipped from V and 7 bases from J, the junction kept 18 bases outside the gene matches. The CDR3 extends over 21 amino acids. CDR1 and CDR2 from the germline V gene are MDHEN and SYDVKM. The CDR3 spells CASSLLYQELAGGPVDGELFF. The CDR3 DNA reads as TGTGCCAGCAGTTTATTATACCAGGAACTAGCGGGAGGGCCGGTGGACGGGGAGCTGTTTTTT.

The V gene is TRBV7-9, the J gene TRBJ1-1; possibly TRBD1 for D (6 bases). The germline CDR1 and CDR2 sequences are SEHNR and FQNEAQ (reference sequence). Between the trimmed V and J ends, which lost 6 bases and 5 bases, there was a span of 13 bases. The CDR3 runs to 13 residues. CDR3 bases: TGTGCCAGCAGTCTGGGGGGCGGAACTGAAGCTTTCTTT. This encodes CASSLGGGTEAFF.

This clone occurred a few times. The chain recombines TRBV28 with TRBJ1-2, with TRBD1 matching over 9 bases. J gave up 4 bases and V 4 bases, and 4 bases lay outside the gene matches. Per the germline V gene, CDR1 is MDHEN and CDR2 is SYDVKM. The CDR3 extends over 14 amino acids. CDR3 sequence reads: CASSSTGGGYGYTF. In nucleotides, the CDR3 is TGTGCCAGCAGTTCAACAGGGGGCGGCTATGGCTACACCTTC.

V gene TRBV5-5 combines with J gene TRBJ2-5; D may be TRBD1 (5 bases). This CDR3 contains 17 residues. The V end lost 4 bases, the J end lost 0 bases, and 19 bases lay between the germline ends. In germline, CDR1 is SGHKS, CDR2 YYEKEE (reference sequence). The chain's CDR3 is CASSPSAGLGYQETQYF. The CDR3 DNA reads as TGTGCCAGCAGCCCCTCGGCAGGGTTGGGGTACCAAGAGACCCAGTACTTC.

The CDR3, as DNA: TGTGCCTGGAGTGTAGTAGGAGAGAACACTGAAGCTTTCTTT. It encodes CAWSVVGENTEAFF. The genes are TRBV30 and TRBJ1-1; D unresolved. The CDR3 length is 14 residues. The germline CDR1 and CDR2 sequences are GTSNPN and SVGIG (reference sequence). Trimming removed 0 bases at V and 1 base at J, with 9 bases between.

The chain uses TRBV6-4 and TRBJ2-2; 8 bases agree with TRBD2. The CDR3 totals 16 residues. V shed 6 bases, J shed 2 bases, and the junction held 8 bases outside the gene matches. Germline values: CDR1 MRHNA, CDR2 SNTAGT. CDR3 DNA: TGTGCCAGCAGACCCTCCAGCGGGAGAAACACCGGGGAGCTGTTTTTT. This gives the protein CASRPSSGRNTGELFF.

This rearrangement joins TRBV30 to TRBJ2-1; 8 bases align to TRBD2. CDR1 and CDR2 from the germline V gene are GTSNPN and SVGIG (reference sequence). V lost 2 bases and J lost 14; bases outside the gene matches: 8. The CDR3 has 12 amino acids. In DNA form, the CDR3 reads TGTGCCTGGAGTCAATTAGCGGGACCCGAGTTCTTC. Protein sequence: CAWSQLAGPEFF.

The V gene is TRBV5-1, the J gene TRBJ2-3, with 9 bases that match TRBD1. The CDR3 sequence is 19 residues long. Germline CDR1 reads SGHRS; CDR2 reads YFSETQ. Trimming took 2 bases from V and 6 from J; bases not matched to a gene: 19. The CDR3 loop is CASSFVARGGDRVSDTQYF. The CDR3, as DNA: TGCGCCAGCAGCTTCGTGGCCAGGGGCGGGGACAGGGTTTCGGATACGCAGTATTTT.

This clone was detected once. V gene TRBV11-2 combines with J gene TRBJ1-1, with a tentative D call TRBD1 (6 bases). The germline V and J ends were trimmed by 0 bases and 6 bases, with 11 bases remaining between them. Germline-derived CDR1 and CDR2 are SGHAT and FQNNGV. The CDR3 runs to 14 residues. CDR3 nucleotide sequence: TGTGCCAGCAGCTTAGATCTGGGGGCCCCTGAAGCTTTCTTT. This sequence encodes CASSLDLGAPEAFF.

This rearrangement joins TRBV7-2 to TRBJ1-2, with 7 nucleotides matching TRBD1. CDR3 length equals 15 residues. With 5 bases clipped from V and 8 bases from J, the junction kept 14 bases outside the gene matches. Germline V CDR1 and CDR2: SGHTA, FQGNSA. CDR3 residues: CASSPGQDPLEGYTF. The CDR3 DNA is TGTGCCAGCAGCCCAGGACAGGATCCCCTAGAGGGCTACACCTTC.

CDR3 coding DNA: TGTGCCAGCAGCTTTAGGGGGACGACTCAGTTTAATCAGCCCCAGCATTTT. Translated, it gives CASSFRGTTQFNQPQHF. The chain carries TRBV7-2 and TRBJ1-5; possibly TRBD1 for D (6 bases). CDR3 length: 17 residues. Germline CDR1 is SGHTA and CDR2 is FQGNSA. V was trimmed by 3 bases and J by 4 bases, leaving 19 bases between them. Full variable domain (remainder filled in from reference TRBV7-2 and TRBJ1-5): GAGVSQSPSNKVTEKGKDVELRCDPISGHTALYWYRQSLGQGLEFLIYFQGNSAPDKSGLPSDRFSAERTGGSVSTLTIQRTQQEDSAVYLCASSFRGTTQFNQPQHFGDGTRLSIL.

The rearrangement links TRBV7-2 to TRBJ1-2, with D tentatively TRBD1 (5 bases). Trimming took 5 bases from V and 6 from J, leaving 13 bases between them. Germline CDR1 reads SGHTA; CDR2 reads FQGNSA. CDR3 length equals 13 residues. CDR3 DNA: TGTGCCAGCAGCCTAGGACAACCTAATGGCTACACCTTC. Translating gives CASSLGQPNGYTF.

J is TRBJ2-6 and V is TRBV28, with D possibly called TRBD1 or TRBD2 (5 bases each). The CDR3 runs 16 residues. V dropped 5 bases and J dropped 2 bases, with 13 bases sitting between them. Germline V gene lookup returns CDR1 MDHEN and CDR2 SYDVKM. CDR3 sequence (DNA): TGTGCCAGCAGTCTAGGGGACCTCACTGGGGCCAACGTCCTGACTTTC. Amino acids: CASSLGDLTGANVLTF.

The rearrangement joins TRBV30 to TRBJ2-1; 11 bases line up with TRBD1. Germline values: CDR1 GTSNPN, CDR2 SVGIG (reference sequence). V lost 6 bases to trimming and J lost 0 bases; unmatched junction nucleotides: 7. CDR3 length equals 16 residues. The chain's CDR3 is CACLGDRGYSYNEQFF. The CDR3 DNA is TGTGCCTGCCTTGGGGACAGGGGGTACTCCTACAATGAGCAGTTCTTC.

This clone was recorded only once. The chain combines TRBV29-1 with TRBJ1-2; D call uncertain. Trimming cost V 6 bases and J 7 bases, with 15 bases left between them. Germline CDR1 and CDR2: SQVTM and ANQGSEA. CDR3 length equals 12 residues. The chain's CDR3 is CSVPGSIGGYTF. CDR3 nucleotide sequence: TGCAGCGTCCCCGGATCAATAGGTGGCTACACCTTC.

The CDR3 here is CASSQVWLPNEKLFF. The CDR3 bases are TGCGCCAGCAGCCAAGTCTGGCTGCCTAATGAAAAACTGTTTTTT. This chain joins TRBV4-1 and TRBJ1-4; D is ambiguous. Germline V lookup: CDR1 MGHRA, CDR2 YSYEKL. The CDR3 is 15 amino acids. V lost 1 base, J lost 3 bases, and 9 bases lay in between.

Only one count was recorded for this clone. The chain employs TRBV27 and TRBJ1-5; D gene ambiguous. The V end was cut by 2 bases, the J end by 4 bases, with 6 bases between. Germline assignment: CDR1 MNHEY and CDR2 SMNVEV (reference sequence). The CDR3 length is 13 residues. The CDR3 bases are TGTGCCAGCAGTTTAATGGAAAATCAGCCCCAGCATTTT. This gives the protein CASSLMENQPQHF.

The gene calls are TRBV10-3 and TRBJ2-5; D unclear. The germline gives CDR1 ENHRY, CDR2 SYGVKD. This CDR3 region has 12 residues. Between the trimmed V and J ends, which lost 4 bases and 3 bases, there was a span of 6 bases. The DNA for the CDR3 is TGTGCCATCAGTGGGCAGGAAGAGACCCAGTACTTC. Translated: CAISGQEETQYF.

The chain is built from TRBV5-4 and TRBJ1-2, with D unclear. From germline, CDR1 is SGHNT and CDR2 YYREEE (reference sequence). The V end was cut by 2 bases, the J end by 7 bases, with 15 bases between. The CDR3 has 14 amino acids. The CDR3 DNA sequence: TGTGCCAGCAGCTTACCCAGCGGTTACGGTGGCTACACCTTC. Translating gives CASSLPSGYGGYTF.

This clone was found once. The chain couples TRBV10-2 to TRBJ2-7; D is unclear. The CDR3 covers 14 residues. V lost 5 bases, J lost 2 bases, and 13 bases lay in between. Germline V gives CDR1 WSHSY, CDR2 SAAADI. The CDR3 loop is CASSPREQTYEQYF. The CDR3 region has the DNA TGCGCCAGCAGTCCCCGAGAACAGACCTACGAGCAGTACTTC.